A single sample is the source of the 24 T cell receptor beta chains below, sequenced in a study of T cells in women clearing cervical HPV infection. Assay: immunoSEQ multiplex PCR; the TCRdb copy retains only in-frame clones and omits some. The sample table includes 20,000 to 25,000 clones. Source material: blood buffy coat. These receptors all come from a woman aged 18-69 years with a cervical HPV16 infection that either progressed to CIN3+ or cleared (not recorded which).

CDR3 bases read: TGTGCCACCAGTGATGAGACTAGCGGGAGCAACAATGAG. This translates into CATSDETSGSNNE. The whole CDR3 protein reads CATSDETSGSNNEQFF. This chain joins TRBV24-1 and TRBJ2-1, with 12 bases fitting TRBD2. The missing CDR3 end, 3 residues past where the read stops, is filled in from the germline J gene. V lost 3 bases to trimming and J lost 5 bases; unmatched junction nucleotides: 4. CDR3 length: 16 amino acids. The germline gives CDR1 KGHDR, CDR2 SFDVKD.

As regards this clone: The DNA ends 3 residues before the CDR3 does, and the rest of the CDR3 is filled in from the germline J gene. The V gene is TRBV19, the J gene TRBJ1-4, with 11 bases that match TRBD1. CDR3 length equals 18 residues. Germline CDR1 is LNHDA and CDR2 is SQIVND (reference sequence). The sequenced part of the CDR3 DNA is TGTGCCAGTACTCGGACAGGGGGCTATTCCTCTGGGGCCAACGTA. Protein: CASTRTGGYSSGANV. The complete CDR3 reads CASTRTGGYSSGANVLFF.

Regarding this clone: The DNA ends 3 residues before the CDR3 does, and the rest of the CDR3 is filled in from the germline J gene. The chain links TRBV2 to TRBJ2-7; 8 positions agree with TRBD1. V lost 4 bases, J lost 0 bases, and 5 bases stayed unmatched. The CDR3 extends over 15 amino acids. Germline V gene lookup returns CDR1 SNHLY and CDR2 FYNNEI. The CDR3 here is CASSVGQAISYEQYF. CDR3 DNA, as far as it was read: TGTGCCAGCAGTGTGGGACAGGCGATCTCCTACGAG.

Comments on this clone: The CDR3 end lies 3 residues beyond the end of the read and is filled in from the germline J gene. The genes are TRBV6-2 or TRBV6-3 and TRBJ1-1; the D is unclear. There are 13 residues in the CDR3. The germline gives CDR1 MNHEY, CDR2 SVGEGT. The V end lost 2 bases, the J end lost 5 bases, and 9 bases lay between the germline ends. The CDR3 bases that were read are TGTGCCAGCAGTTACAGAGCGGGGACTGAA. It translates to CASSYRAGTE. The CDR3 in full is CASSYRAGTEAFF.

Notes on this clone: The CDR3 end is not reached by the read, which stops 3 residues before it; the germline J gene fills it in. This chain links TRBV20-1 with TRBJ1-1; D not resolved. Trimming left V 2 bases short and J 0 bases short, with 7 bases between. Germline CDR1 DFQATT, CDR2 SNEGSKA (reference sequence). The CDR3 covers 13 residues. Here the CDR3 reads CSARTRVNTEAFF. CDR3 bases read: TGCAGTGCTAGAACCCGGGTGAACACTGAA.

The CDR3 sequence: CSASNIRTVEAFF. The part of the CDR3 DNA that was read is TGCAGTGCTAGTAATATACGGACAGTTGAA. V is TRBV20-1 and J is TRBJ1-1, with a weak D call TRBD1 (6 bases). The sequenced fragment ends 3 residues before the CDR3 boundary, so the rest is inferred from the germline J gene. CDR3 size: 13 residues. CDR1 is DFQATT, CDR2 SNEGSKA, per germline (reference sequence). Deletions cut 3 bases from V and 7 bases from J, with 15 bases between.

Comments on this clone: The read ends 3 residues early relative to the CDR3; the germline J gene fills the gap. The V call is TRBV18, the J call TRBJ2-4; no firm D call. Germline lookup yields CDR1 KGHSH and CDR2 LQKENI. The CDR3 is 14 residues long. CDR3 loop: CASSPEYANYGQYF. The covered CDR3 bases are TGTGCCAGCTCACCAGAGTACGCTAACTATGGT. The whole variable domain, filled in from reference TRBV18 and TRBJ2-4, reads NAGVMQNPRHLVRRRGQEARLRCSPMKGHSHVYWYRQLPEEGLKFMVYLQKENIIDESGMPKERFSAEFPKEGPSILRIQQVVRGDSAAYFCASSPEYANYGQYFGAGTRLSVL.

As regards this clone: The read ends 3 residues shy of where the CDR3 ends; the end is completed using the germline J gene. The V gene is TRBV5-1, the J gene TRBJ1-2, with a tentative D call TRBD1 (6 bases). Deletions cut 5 bases from V and 1 base from J, with 12 bases between. The CDR3 extends over 14 amino acids. CDR1 is SGHRS, CDR2 YFSETQ, per germline. CDR3: CASRPTQGNYGYTF. The part of the CDR3 DNA that was read is TGCGCCAGCAGACCAACACAGGGTAACTATGGC. The full variable domain, completed using reference TRBV5-1 and TRBJ1-2, is KAGVTQTPRYLIKTRGQQVTLSCSPISGHRSVSWYQQTPGQGLQFLFEYFSETQRNKGNFPGRFSGRQFSNSRSEMNVSTLELGDSALYLCASRPTQGNYGYTFGSGTRLTVV.

About this clone itself: Coverage ceases 3 residues before the CDR3 finishes, and the germline J gene fills in the end. The chain couples TRBV30 to TRBJ2-3, with D perhaps matching TRBD2 (6 bases). Germline CDR1 reads GTSNPN; CDR2 reads SVGIG (reference sequence). V lost 1 base, J lost 1 base, and 12 bases lay in between. CDR3 size: 15 residues. The CDR3 bases that were read are TGTGCCTGGAGTGATGGCGGGGTCCGCACAGATACG. Translation gives CAWSDGGVRTDT. From start to end, the CDR3 is CAWSDGGVRTDTQYF.

Comments on this clone: The read halts 3 residues ahead of the CDR3 end, with the missing end drawn from the germline J gene. This rearrangement joins TRBV6-1 to TRBJ1-5; maybe TRBD1 (6 bases). Germline V gene lookup returns CDR1 MNHNS and CDR2 SASEGT. Deletions cut 1 base from V and 6 bases from J, with 10 bases between. The CDR3 spans 14 residues. The CDR3 region is CASSEEGGGQPQHF. CDR3 DNA (partial): TGTGCCAGCAGTGAAGAGGGGGGGGGTCAGCCC.

A remark on this clone: The CDR3 extends 3 residues past the end of the read, so its final part is completed from the germline J gene. This sequence joins TRBV6-2 or TRBV6-3 and TRBJ2-5; a possible D gene is TRBD1 (6 bases). V lost 7 bases, J lost 3 bases, and 9 bases lay in between. CDR1 MNHEY and CDR2 SVGEGT come from the germline V gene. CDR3 length equals 12 residues. The CDR3 protein is CASTWTEETQYF. The sequenced CDR3 bases are TGTGCCAGCACCTGGACAGAAGAGACC.

To note about this clone: The CDR3 is cut off 3 residues early in the read; its end comes from the germline J gene. The chain links TRBV12-3 or TRBV12-4 to TRBJ2-7; TRBD1 is a possible D gene (6 bases). The length of the CDR3 is 14 residues. V lost 5 bases and J lost 5, with 16 bases in between. The CDR3 bases that were read are TGTGCCAGCAGTCTTACAGGGTTCGGTCACGAG. Translation gives CASSLTGFGHE. The full-length CDR3 reads as CASSLTGFGHEQYF.

Of note for this clone: The read ends 3 residues shy of where the CDR3 ends; the end is completed using the germline J gene. The chain has TRBV19 and TRBJ2-5; tentatively, D is TRBD1 (6 bases). CDR1 is LNHDA, CDR2 SQIVND, per germline (reference sequence). V lost 3 bases to trimming and J lost 2 bases, with 13 bases between them. The CDR3 consists of 15 residues. CDR3 sequence: CASSIRGGVQETQYF. The covered CDR3 bases are TGTGCCAGTAGTATTAGAGGGGGAGTTCAAGAGACC.

This clone registers medium-sized by frequency. Sequencing ends 3 residues short of the CDR3 end; the germline J gene provides the rest. This chain links TRBV5-1 with TRBJ1-2, with TRBD1 identical over 7 bases. The CDR3 is made up of 15 amino acids. The V gene's germline CDR1 is SGHRS and CDR2 YFSETQ. The DNA read from the CDR3 is TGCGCCAGCAGCCCCACCGGGCAGGGGGTCGAATCC. Its protein product is CASSPTGQGVES. The complete CDR3 sequence is CASSPTGQGVESYTF.

Turning to this clone: The read terminates 3 residues before the CDR3 end, so the remaining end is supplied by the germline J gene. This chain uses TRBV12-3 or TRBV12-4 with TRBJ2-3, with D possibly being TRBD1 (6 bases). The CDR3 loop spans 15 amino acids. V was trimmed by 5 bases and J by 3 bases, leaving 15 bases between them. The sequenced CDR3 bases are TGTGCCAGCAGTCCCAGGGGATTTGAAACAGATACG. Residues: CASSPRGFETDT. In full, the CDR3 reads CASSPRGFETDTQYF.

On this clone itself: Coverage ceases 3 residues before the CDR3 finishes, and the germline J gene fills in the end. The chain has TRBV30 and TRBJ2-7, with 7 bases lining up with TRBD1. Germline CDR1 reads GTSNPN; CDR2 reads SVGIG (reference sequence). The V and J ends lost 4 bases and 0 bases, in that order; junction bases with no gene match: 6. The CDR3 sequence is 14 residues long. The part of the CDR3 DNA that was read is TGTGCCTGGAATGCCGGGACAGTCTCCTACGAG. Amino acid sequence: CAWNAGTVSYE. The CDR3, in full, reads CAWNAGTVSYEQYF.

CDR3: CASSLSQDLETQYF. Incomplete CDR3 DNA: TGTGCCAGCAGCTTGTCACAGGACCTGGAGACC. This sequence joins TRBV5-4 and TRBJ2-5, with a tentative D call TRBD1 (5 bases). The read ends 3 residues before the CDR3 terminus; that terminus is restored from the germline J gene. Trimming took off 1 base at V and 5 bases at J, with 12 bases between the two ends. The CDR3 covers 14 residues. CDR1 SGHNT and CDR2 YYREEE come from the germline V gene (reference sequence).

As to this clone: Read data end 3 residues before the CDR3 end; the end is taken from the germline J gene. This rearrangement joins TRBV20-1 to TRBJ1-2, with 7 bases matching TRBD1. CDR1 is DFQATT, CDR2 SNEGSKA, per germline (reference sequence). The CDR3 is made up of 12 amino acids. Partial CDR3 DNA: TGCAGTGCGGATCGACAGGGTGGCGGC. The encoded protein is CSADRQGGG. The entire CDR3 protein is CSADRQGGGYTF.

Note on this clone: The observed sequence ends 3 residues before the CDR3 terminus, with the missing tail filled in from the germline J gene. The chain couples TRBV7-9 to TRBJ1-2; perhaps TRBD1 as D (6 bases). In germline, CDR1 is SEHNR, CDR2 FQNEAQ (reference sequence). V was trimmed by 5 bases and J by 2 bases, leaving 9 bases between them. This CDR3 is built from 13 residues. The part of the CDR3 DNA that was read is TGTGCCAGCAGCCTCGGACAGAACTATGGC. Residues: CASSLGQNYG. The whole CDR3 protein is CASSLGQNYGYTF.

As to this clone: The sequenced fragment ends 3 residues before the CDR3 boundary, so the rest is inferred from the germline J gene. The V call is TRBV4-1, the J call TRBJ2-5, with TRBD1 as a possible D gene (5 bases). V gave up 2 bases and J gave up 5 bases, with 15 bases separating them. CDR1 and CDR2 (germline): MGHRA, YSYEKL. The CDR3 length is 15 residues. The CDR3 is CASSQSPGWGETQYF. The sequenced CDR3 bases are TGCGCCAGCAGCCAAAGTCCAGGGTGGGGTGAGACC.

In the case of this clone: The sequenced fragment ends 3 residues before the CDR3 boundary, so the rest is inferred from the germline J gene. The rearrangement links TRBV19 to TRBJ2-5; a weak D match, TRBD2 (6 bases). CDR1 LNHDA and CDR2 SQIVND come from the germline V gene (reference sequence). The ends were cut back, 5 bases at V and 5 bases at J, with 27 bases in the middle. The CDR3 is 18 amino acids. The CDR3 bases that were read are TGTGCCAGTAGTCAGAATTCCCGGGGCGGGGTTGGGTCGGAGACC. Translating it yields CASSQNSRGGVGSET. Given in full, the CDR3 is CASSQNSRGGVGSETQYF.

A note on this clone: From the germline J gene comes the end of the CDR3, since the read stops 3 residues before it. This sequence joins TRBV2 and TRBJ2-5; 11 bases map to TRBD2. Germline loops: CDR1 SNHLY, CDR2 FYNNEI. The ends lost 7 bases at V and 3 bases at J; junction bases unmatched: 16. The CDR3 is made up of 18 amino acids. CDR3 sequence reads: CASTRRGSGTSGEETQYF. The covered CDR3 bases are TGTGCCAGCACCCGGCGGGGGTCCGGGACTAGCGGTGAAGAGACC. Full variable domain (missing parts from reference TRBV2 and TRBJ2-5): EPEVTQTPSHQVTQMGQEVILRCVPISNHLYFYWYRQILGQKVEFLVSFYNNEISEKSEIFDDQFSVERPDGSNFTLKIRSTKLEDSAMYFCASTRRGSGTSGEETQYFGPGTRLLVL.

In the case of this clone: The sequence runs out 3 residues before the end of the CDR3; the remainder is reconstructed from the germline J gene. The rearrangement joins TRBV7-9 to TRBJ2-5; D may be TRBD1 (5 bases). Trimming took 7 bases from V and 1 from J, leaving 13 bases between them. This CDR3 comprises 14 residues. The germline V gene encodes CDR1 SEHNR and CDR2 FQNEAQ (reference sequence). CDR3 DNA, as far as it was read: TGTGCCAGCACCCTCGACAGTTCCCAAGAGACC. Translating gives CASTLDSSQET. The full CDR3 protein is CASTLDSSQETQYF.

A remark on this clone: The DNA ends 3 residues before the CDR3 does, and the rest of the CDR3 is filled in from the germline J gene. The rearrangement links TRBV20-1 to TRBJ1-5; 7 bases agree with TRBD1. Germline V lookup: CDR1 DFQATT, CDR2 SNEGSKA (reference sequence). V lost 6 bases to trimming and J lost 7 bases; unmatched junction nucleotides: 15. The CDR3 covers 15 residues. CDR3 DNA (partial): TGCAGTGCCCCCGCCGGAACAGGGGTGCACCAGCCC. Translating gives CSAPAGTGVHQP. The whole CDR3 sequence is CSAPAGTGVHQPQHF.